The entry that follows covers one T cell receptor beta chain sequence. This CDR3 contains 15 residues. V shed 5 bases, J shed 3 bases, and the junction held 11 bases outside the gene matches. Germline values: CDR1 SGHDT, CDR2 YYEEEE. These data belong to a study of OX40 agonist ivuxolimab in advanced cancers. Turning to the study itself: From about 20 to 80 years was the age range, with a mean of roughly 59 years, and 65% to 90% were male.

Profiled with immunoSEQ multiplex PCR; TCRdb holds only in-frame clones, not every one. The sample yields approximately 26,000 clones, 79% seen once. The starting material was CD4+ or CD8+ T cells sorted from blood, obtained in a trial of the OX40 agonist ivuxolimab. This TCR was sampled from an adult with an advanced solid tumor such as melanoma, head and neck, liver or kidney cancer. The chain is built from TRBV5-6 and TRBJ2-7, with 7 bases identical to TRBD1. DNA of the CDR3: TGTGCCAGCAGTTACTCGCCGGGACAGTTCTACGAGCAGTACTTC. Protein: CASSYSPGQFYEQYF. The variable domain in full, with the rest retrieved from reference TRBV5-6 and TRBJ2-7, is DAGVTQSPTHLIKTRGQQVTLRCSPKSGHDTVSWYQQALGQGPQFIFQYYEEEERQRGNFPDRFSGHQFPNYSSELNVNALLLGDSALYLCASSYSPGQFYEQYFGPGTRLTVT.